The 12 T cell receptor beta chains below all came from one sample that was sequenced in a study of breast tumors, draining lymph nodes, adjacent tissues. One entry per CDR3 protein results from TCRdb running MiXCR on the multiplex PCR reads. This repertoire shows approximately 150,000 distinct CDR3 sequences, about 33% found once; its top ten account for around 3.5%. The lymph nodes were axillary draining lymph nodes from breast cancer patients. The sequencing sample was made of axillary lymph node tissue. These receptors were taken from a female donor with breast cancer. Some clones in this sample may be carry-over from other donors' samples.

This clonotype was recorded many times. The V and J genes are TRBV6-5 and TRBJ2-3, with D tentatively TRBD1 or TRBD2 (6 bases each). Trimming removed 2 bases at V and 5 bases at J, with 11 bases between. Germline V gene sequence: CDR1 MNHEY, CDR2 SVGAGI. The CDR3 runs to 14 residues. CDR3 amino acids: CASSYGGQEDTQYF. The CDR3 DNA follows: TGTGCCAGCAGTTACGGGGGGCAAGAAGATACGCAGTATTTT.

Turning to this clonotype: Here the CDR3 omits its conserved ending phenylalanine or tryptophan, so a read error is the likely source. The chain combines TRBV20-1 with TRBJ2-7; D is unclear. The CDR3 contains 10 residues. CDR1 and CDR2 from the germline V gene are DFQATT and SNEGSKA (reference sequence). In nucleotides, the CDR3 is TGCAGCGCTGCTTCCTACGAGCAGTACTCC. Translated, it gives CSAASYEQYS.

This clonotype was counted ten times or more. CDR3 sequence reads: CASSPNRAFGANVLTF. The CDR3 bases are TGCGCCAGCAGCCCAAACAGGGCTTTTGGGGCCAACGTCCTGACTTTC. This chain connects TRBV4-3 to TRBJ2-6; weak D call: TRBD1 (6 bases). Germline V gene data show CDR1 as LGHNA and CDR2 as YSLEER. V lost 4 bases to trimming and J lost 3 bases, with 13 bases between them. This CDR3 region has 16 residues.

The J gene is TRBJ1-6, the V gene TRBV25-1; D is unclear. V shed 0 bases and J shed 8 bases, with 17 bases lying between them. The CDR3 is 17 residues long. Germline V gives CDR1 MGHDK, CDR2 SYGVNS. The CDR3 protein is CASSEYKVRSSYSPLHF. The DNA of the CDR3 is TGTGCCAGCAGTGAATATAAGGTTAGGTCAAGTTATTCACCCCTCCACTTT.

The chain combines TRBV12-5 with TRBJ1-4; 9 positions agree with TRBD1. This CDR3 region has 16 residues. With 0 bases clipped from V and 6 bases from J, the junction kept 5 bases outside the gene matches. Germline lookup yields CDR1 LGHNT and CDR2 FRNRAP. The CDR3 sequence is CASGLVQGAADEKLFF. CDR3 DNA sequence: TGTGCTAGTGGTTTGGTACAGGGGGCGGCGGATGAAAAACTGTTTTTT. Together with reference TRBV12-5 and TRBJ1-4, the CDR3 gives the full variable domain: DARVTQTPRHKVTEMGQEVTMRCQPILGHNTVFWYRQTMMQGLELLAYFRNRAPLDDSGMPKDRFSAEMPDATLATLKIQPSEPRDSAVYFCASGLVQGAADEKLFFGSGTQLSVL.

This clonotype was recorded many times. This chain uses TRBV30 with TRBJ2-3, with D tentatively TRBD1 (6 bases). V gave up 8 bases and J gave up 2 bases, with 17 bases separating them. This CDR3 contains 14 residues. From germline, CDR1 is GTSNPN and CDR2 SVGIG (reference sequence). CDR3 in amino acids: CARTTGLYTDTQYF. CDR3 DNA sequence: TGTGCCCGGACAACAGGGCTTTACACAGATACGCAGTATTTT.

There are a few counts of this clonotype. This sequence may be a read error, since a much larger clone differs from it by one base. The genes are TRBV9 and TRBJ2-7; 8 nucleotides line up with TRBD1. The germline V gene encodes CDR1 SGDLS and CDR2 YYNGEE. This CDR3 region has 14 residues. The CDR3 sequence: CASSPEGQDYEQSF. The CDR3 nucleotides read TGTGCCAGCAGCCCCGAGGGACAGGACTACGAGCAGTCCTTC.

This clonotype appeared many times. This chain uses TRBV19 with TRBJ1-5; D is undetermined. CDR3 length: 12 residues. Trimming removed 0 bases at V and 6 bases at J, with 3 bases between. Germline CDR1 reads LNHDA; CDR2 reads SQIVND (reference sequence). The CDR3 DNA sequence: TGTGCCAGTAGTATAGAAGGTCAGCCCCAGCATTTT. This translates into CASSIEGQPQHF.

About this clonotype: A much larger clone differs from this one at a single base, so this may be a read error. The chain links TRBV6-6 to TRBJ2-3, with D uncertain. CDR1 MNHNY and CDR2 SVGAGI come from the germline V gene (reference sequence). This CDR3 comprises 13 residues. V was clipped by 6 bases and J by 6 bases, with 13 bases between them. The CDR3: CASRSPLTDTQYF. The CDR3 coding sequence is TGTGCCAGCAGATCCCCCCTAACGGATACGCAGTATTTT.

This clonotype was seen a few times. Because the CDR3's place on the DNA is in doubt, the DNA is left out and the CDR3 is given as listed by TCRdb. The chain recombines TRBV9 with TRBJ2-7; the DNA was not used to check the table's D call, TRBD1. 15 amino acids form the CDR3, both terminal residues included. CDR1 is SGDLS, CDR2 YYNGEE, per germline. The CDR3 loop reads CASSVGQGASWEPYF.

The chain has TRBV6-1 and TRBJ2-1; 12 bases match TRBD2. Unmatched junction bases numbered 11, after V lost 8 bases and J lost 15 bases. The CDR3 is made up of 13 amino acids. CDR1 MNHNS and CDR2 SASEGT come from the germline V gene. The CDR3 nucleotides are TGTGCCAGCTTGCCCCTTCTAGCGGGGGGGCCGTTCTTC. It is translated as CASLPLLAGGPFF.

Comments on this clonotype: The junction differs from germline at one of its ends, possibly a read error. The chain joins TRBV5-1 to TRBJ1-3; D is unresolved. The CDR3 loop spans 16 amino acids. Germline V gene data show CDR1 as SGHRS and CDR2 as YFSETQ. DNA for the CDR3: TGCGCCAGCGGCTTGGAGGCAGGCCGGTCTGGAAACACTATATATTTT. This codes for CASGLEAGRSGNTIYF.